This T cell receptor (beta chain) originates from a study of blood T cell repertoires in COVID-19. Measured with immunoSEQ multiplex PCR; TCRdb has only the in-frame clones, and not every one. This sample has 150,000 or so clones, with around 82% found just once. The V and J ends lost 2 bases and 8 bases respectively, with 12 bases between them. The germline V gene encodes CDR1 MNHEY and CDR2 SMNVEV (reference sequence). The CDR3 runs to 13 residues. This receptor was identified in a woman in her fifties or sixties who had recovered from COVID-19. Sequenced input: PBMCs or T cells enriched from blood (not recorded which). The rearrangement uses TRBV27 and TRBJ1-1; D is ambiguous. CDR3 protein: CASSLVGISEAFF. DNA of the CDR3: TGTGCCAGCAGTTTAGTCGGGATTTCAGAAGCTTTCTTT.